This TCR beta chain was sequenced during a study of shared clonotypes between healthy human individuals. Using immunoSEQ multiplex PCR, the repertoire was profiled, and TCRdb retains in-frame clones only, with some absent. In the table there are approximately 1.5 million clones, approximately 98.5% of which are singletons. Details on this clone: Its target is unknown.

Overall study findings and caveats: A handful of donors showed sharing of around 5% of naive CD4 clonotypes. Memory subsets had estimated richness that was generally smaller than that of naive subsets. Clonotype sharing among the donors was expected to vary with sequencing depth.

Recent vaccinations or acute infections were absent in the healthy HIV-negative adult donors. The CDR3 is made up of 16 amino acids. The sequence was collected from a man aged 25-45 years in good health. The sample taken for sequencing was naive CD4+ T cells sorted from blood. Subset in this sample: CD45RA+ positively selected. V and J are TRBV12-2 and TRBJ2-1; the table's D call TRBD2 went unverified against the DNA. TRBV12-2 is an annotated pseudogene. The CDR3 here is CASRFSRGSSYNEQFF. CDR3 DNA: TGTGCAAGTCGCTTCTCTCGGGGAAGCTCCTACAATGAGCAGTTCTTC.